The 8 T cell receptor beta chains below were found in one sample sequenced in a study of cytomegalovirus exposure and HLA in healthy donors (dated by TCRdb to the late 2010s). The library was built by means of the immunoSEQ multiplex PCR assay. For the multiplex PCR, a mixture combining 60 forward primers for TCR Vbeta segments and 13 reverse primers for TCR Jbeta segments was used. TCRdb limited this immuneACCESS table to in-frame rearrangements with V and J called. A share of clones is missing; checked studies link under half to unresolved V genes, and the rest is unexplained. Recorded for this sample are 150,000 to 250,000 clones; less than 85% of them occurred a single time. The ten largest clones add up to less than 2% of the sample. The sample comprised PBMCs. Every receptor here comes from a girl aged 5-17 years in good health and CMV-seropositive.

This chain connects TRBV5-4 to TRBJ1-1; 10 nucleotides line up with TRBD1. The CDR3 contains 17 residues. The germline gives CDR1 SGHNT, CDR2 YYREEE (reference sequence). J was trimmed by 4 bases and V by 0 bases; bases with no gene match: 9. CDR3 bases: TGTGCCAGCAGCTTGGTAGGGACAGGGGATCCAGGCACTGAAGCTTTCTTT. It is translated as CASSLVGTGDPGTEAFF.

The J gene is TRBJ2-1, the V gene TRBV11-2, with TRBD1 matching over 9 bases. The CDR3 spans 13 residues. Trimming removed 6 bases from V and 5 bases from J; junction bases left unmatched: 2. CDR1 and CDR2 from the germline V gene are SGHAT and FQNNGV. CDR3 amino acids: CASRRTGDNEQFF. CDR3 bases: TGTGCCAGCAGACGGACAGGGGACAATGAGCAGTTCTTC.

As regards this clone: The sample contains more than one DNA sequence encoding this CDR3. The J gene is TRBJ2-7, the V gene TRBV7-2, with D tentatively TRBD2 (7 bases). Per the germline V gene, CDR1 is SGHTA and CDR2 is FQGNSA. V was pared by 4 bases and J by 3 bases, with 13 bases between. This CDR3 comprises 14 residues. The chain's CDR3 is CASSSTGGFYEQYF. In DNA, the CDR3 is TGTGCCAGCAGCTCGACGGGGGGCTTCTACGAGCAGTACTTC.

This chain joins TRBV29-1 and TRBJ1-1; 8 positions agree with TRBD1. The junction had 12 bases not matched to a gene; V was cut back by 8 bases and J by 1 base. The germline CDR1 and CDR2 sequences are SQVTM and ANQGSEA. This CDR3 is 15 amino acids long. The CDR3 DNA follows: TGCAGCATACCATACCTCGGACAGGGGAACACTGAAGCTTTCTTT. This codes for CSIPYLGQGNTEAFF.

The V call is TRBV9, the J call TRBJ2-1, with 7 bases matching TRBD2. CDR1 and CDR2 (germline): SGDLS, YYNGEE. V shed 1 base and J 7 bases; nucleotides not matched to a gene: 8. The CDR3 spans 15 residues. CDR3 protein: CASSVWGGTGNEQFF. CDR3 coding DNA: TGTGCCAGCAGCGTATGGGGGGGAACTGGGAATGAGCAGTTCTTC.

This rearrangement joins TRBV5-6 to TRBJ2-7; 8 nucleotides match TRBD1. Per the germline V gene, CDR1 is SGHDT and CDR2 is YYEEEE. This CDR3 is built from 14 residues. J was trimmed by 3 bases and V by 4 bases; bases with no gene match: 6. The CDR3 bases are TGTGCCAGCAGCGCGGGGACAGGAGTCTACGAGCAGTACTTC. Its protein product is CASSAGTGVYEQYF.

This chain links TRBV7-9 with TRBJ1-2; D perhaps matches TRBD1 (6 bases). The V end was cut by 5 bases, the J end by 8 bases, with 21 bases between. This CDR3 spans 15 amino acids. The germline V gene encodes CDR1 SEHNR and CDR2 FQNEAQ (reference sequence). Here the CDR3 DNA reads TGTGCCAGCAGCACGGAGGGCGGGGGCAGGGAAGGCTACACCTTC. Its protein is CASSTEGGGREGYTF. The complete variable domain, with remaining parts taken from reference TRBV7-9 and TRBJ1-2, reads DTGVSQNPRHKITKRGQNVTFRCDPISEHNRLYWYRQTLGQGPEFLTYFQNEAQLEKSRLLSDRFSAERPKGSFSTLEIQRTEQGDSAMYLCASSTEGGGREGYTFGSGTRLTVV.

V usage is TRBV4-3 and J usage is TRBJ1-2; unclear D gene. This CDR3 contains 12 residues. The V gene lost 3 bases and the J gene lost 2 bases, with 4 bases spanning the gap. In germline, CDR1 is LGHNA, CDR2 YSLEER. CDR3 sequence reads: CASSHLNYGYTF. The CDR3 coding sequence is TGCGCCAGCAGCCACCTCAACTATGGCTACACCTTC.